This record concerns one T cell receptor (beta chain) sequence. Its specificity is not known. These data originate in a study of vaccination and CD4 T cells after COVID-19. Study as a whole: Six men and four women formed the convalescents, two being Hispanic.

The Oncomine TCR Beta short-read assay generated sequence data from the DNA of cultured CD4+ T cells. One entry per CDR3 protein results from TCRdb running MiXCR on the PCR reads. This table holds about 7,100 distinct CDR3 sequences, around three fifths found once. Treatment of the sample: roughly ten-day PBMC culture with coronavirus spike peptide pools or control peptides (ViraFEST assay). Every positive PCR date fell between March and December 2020, earlier than the US Alpha, Beta and Delta variants. Per well, 1.5 million to 2.5 million PBMCs were cultured in the presence of about 9.2 IU/ml IL-2 and 9 to 10 ug/ml peptide pools. Findings and limits, study-wide: 304 of 307 vaccine-specific clones from convalescent patients were spike mono-reactive.

The V end lost 2 bases, the J end lost 7 bases, and 26 bases lay between the germline ends. There are 18 residues in the CDR3. Germline V gene sequence: CDR1 MNHEY, CDR2 SMNVEV (reference sequence). The specimen sequenced was CD4+ T cells from blood, cultured in vitro. This clonotype was obtained from a human donor who had recovered from COVID-19. The V call is TRBV27, the J call TRBJ1-1; D ambiguous. The CDR3, as DNA: TGTGCCAGCAGTTTACATTATTGGACGGGTGAACTGTTGTTTGAAGCTTTCTTT. This sequence encodes CASSLHYWTGELLFEAFF.